This T cell receptor beta chain is drawn from a study of cytotoxic CD8 clonotypes in ibrutinib-treated CLL. Whole-study context: Following a median around twelve months of treatment, with a range of 6 to 36, response samples were taken. Samples showed on average roughly 260,000 productive templates and roughly 90,000 productive rearrangements.

V dropped 6 bases and J dropped 4 bases, with 12 bases sitting between them. The CDR3 covers 13 residues. Germline V gene sequence: CDR1 MDHEN, CDR2 SYDVKM. The assay was immunoSEQ multiplex PCR, and TCRdb's table has in-frame clones only and misses some. Among 70,000 to 80,000 clones listed, less than 90% were seen once. A note on this clone: No antigen is known for it.

Study results and limitations: Clonality grew at ibrutinib response; at progression, it decreased back toward baseline.

The TCR was taken from a human donor with chronic lymphocytic leukemia. Here the sequenced sample was PBMCs, taken after 24 months of ibrutinib treatment. The chain is built from TRBV28 and TRBJ1-2, with D possibly TRBD1 on 6 matching bases. The CDR3 DNA reads TGTGCCAGCAGGGTAGGGGGAGCCTATGGCTACACCTTC. It encodes CASRVGGAYGYTF.